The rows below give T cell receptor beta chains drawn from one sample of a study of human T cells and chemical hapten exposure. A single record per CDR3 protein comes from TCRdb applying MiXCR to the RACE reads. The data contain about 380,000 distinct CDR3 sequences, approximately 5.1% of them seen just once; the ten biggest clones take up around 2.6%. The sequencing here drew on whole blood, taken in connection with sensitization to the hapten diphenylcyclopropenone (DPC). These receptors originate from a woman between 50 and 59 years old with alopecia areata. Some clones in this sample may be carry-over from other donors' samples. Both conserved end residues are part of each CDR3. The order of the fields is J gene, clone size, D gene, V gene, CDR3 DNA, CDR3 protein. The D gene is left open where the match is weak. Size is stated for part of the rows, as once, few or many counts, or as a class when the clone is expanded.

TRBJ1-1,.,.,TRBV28,TGTGCCAGCAGTACCCCGCGCAGGGAGACTGAAGCTTTCTTT,CASSTPRRETEAFF
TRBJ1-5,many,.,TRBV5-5,TGTGCCAGCAAACCCCGGGACGTAGGGGGCAATCAGCCCCAGCATTTT,CASKPRDVGGNQPQHF
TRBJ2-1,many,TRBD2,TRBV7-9,TGTGCCAGCAGCTTGAGATCTAGCGGGGTTTCGATCGCCTACAATGAGCAGTTCTTC,CASSLRSSGVSIAYNEQFF
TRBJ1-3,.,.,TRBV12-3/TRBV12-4,TGTGCCAGCAGTTTTGGGTTACCTAGCTCTGGAAACACCATATATTTT,CASSFGLPSSGNTIYF
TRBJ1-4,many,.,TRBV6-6,TGTGCCAGCAGTTACTCGAGGTACAGTGGAGATGAAAAACTGTTTTTT,CASSYSRYSGDEKLFF
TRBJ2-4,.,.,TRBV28,TGTGCCAGCAGCCCATCGTCGAACAGTGCAGCCAAAAACATTCAGTACTTC,CASSPSSNSAAKNIQYF
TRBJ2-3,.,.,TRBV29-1,TGCAGCGTTGGCAAAGATACGCAGTATTTT,CSVGKDTQYF
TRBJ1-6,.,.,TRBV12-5,TGTGCTAGCGGTTTGCATGGCTATGGGGCCCATAATTCACCCCTCCACTTT,CASGLHGYGAHNSPLHF
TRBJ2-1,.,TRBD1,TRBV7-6,TGTGCCAGCAGCTCCGGAACAGGGGGGAATGAGCAGTTCTTC,CASSSGTGGNEQFF
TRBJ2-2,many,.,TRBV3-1,TGTGCCAGCAACATGGACGGGTCGAACACCGGGGAGCTGTTTTTT,CASNMDGSNTGELFF
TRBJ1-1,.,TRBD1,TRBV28,TGTGCCAGCGATTCTTCCGGACAGGCGAACACTGAAGCTTTCTTT,CASDSSGQANTEAFF
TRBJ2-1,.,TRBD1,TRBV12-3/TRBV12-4,TGTGCCAGCAGTTTAGCCGGACAGGAGTCCTTCTTC,CASSLAGQESFF
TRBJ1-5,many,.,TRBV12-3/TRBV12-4,TGTGCCAGCACCTTGGACGGGGATCAGCCCCAGCATTTT,CASTLDGDQPQHF
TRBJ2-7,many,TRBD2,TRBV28,TGTGCCAGCAGTTCACCGGGACTAGCGGGGGGCGAGCAGTACTTC,CASSSPGLAGGEQYF
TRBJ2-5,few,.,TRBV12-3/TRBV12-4,TGTGCCAGCAGTACCCTTAGAGAGACCCAGTACTTC,CASSTLRETQYF
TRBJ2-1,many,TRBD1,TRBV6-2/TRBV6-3,TGTGCCAGCAGTCCCAGGGGGCTGGGGTACAATGAGCAGTTCTTC,CASSPRGLGYNEQFF
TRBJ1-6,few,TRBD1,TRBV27,TGTGCCAGCAGCAGGACAGGGCCCAACTATAATTCACCCCTCCACTTT,CASSRTGPNYNSPLHF
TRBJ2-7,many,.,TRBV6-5,TGTGCCAGTTCCCTAAGGGGCAGCCGATCCTACGAGCAGTACTTC,CASSLRGSRSYEQYF
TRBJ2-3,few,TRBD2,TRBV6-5,TGTGCCAGCAGAACCGGGACTAGCGCCACAGATACGCAGTATTTT,CASRTGTSATDTQYF
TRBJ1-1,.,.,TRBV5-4,TGTGCCAGCAGCCGTGGGGGCAGGTCGCGGACTGAAGCTTTCTTT,CASSRGGRSRTEAFF
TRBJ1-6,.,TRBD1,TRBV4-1,TGCGCCAGCAGCCACACCGGGACAGGAGCTTCACCCCTCCACTTT,CASSHTGTGASPLHF
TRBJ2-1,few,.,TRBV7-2,TGTGCCAGCAGCTCGGCGGCGGGGCGGAACAATGAGCAGTTCTTC,CASSSAAGRNNEQFF
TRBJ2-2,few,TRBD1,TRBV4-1,TGCGCCAGCAGCCAAGATAAGCAGGACAGGTTGTTTTTT,CASSQDKQDRLFF
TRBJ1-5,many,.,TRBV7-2,TGTGCCAGCAGCTCAGGGTTTAGCAATCAGCCCCAGCATTTT,CASSSGFSNQPQHF
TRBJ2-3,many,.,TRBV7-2,TGTGCCAGCAGCTTAGTGAGGACAGATACGCAGTATTTT,CASSLVRTDTQYF
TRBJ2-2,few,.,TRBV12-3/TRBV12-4,TGTGCCAGCAGTTTCGGCTCTTGGGGCGGGGAGCTGTTTTTT,CASSFGSWGGELFF
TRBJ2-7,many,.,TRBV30,TGTGCCTGGAGCGCCACCTCCTACGAGCAGTACTTC,CAWSATSYEQYF
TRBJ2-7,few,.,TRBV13,TGTGCCAGCAGCTTAGGCAGTAGGGTAGACGAGCAGTACTTC,CASSLGSRVDEQYF
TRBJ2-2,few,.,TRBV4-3,TGCGCCAGCAGCCAAGGCGCGGAAGGGGCCACCGGGGAGCTGTTTTTT,CASSQGAEGATGELFF
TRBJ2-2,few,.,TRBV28,TGTGCCAGCAGTTTTCAGGGCAGGGGCCCCGGGGAGCTGTTTTTT,CASSFQGRGPGELFF
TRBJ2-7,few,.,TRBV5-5,TGTGCCAGCAGCTTGTTGTGGGTTGGGGAGCAGTACTTC,CASSLLWVGEQYF
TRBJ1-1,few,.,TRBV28,TGTGCCAGCAGTCCGACGGGTTTTAAAGGAATGAACACTGAAGCTTTCTTT,CASSPTGFKGMNTEAFF
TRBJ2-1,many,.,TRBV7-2,TGTGCCAGCAGCGTAACTAGAGGAGTATACAATGAGCAGTTCTTC,CASSVTRGVYNEQFF
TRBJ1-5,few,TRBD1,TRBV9,TGTGCCAGCAGCGCGCTGACCGGACAGGGCCTTCATCAGCCCCAGCATTTT,CASSALTGQGLHQPQHF
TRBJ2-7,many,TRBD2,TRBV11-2,TGTGCCAGCAGCCTTAGCGGGAGTGAATACGAGCAGTACTTC,CASSLSGSEYEQYF
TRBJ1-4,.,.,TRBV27,TGTGCCAGCAGTTTATATGTAGGAGAAAAACTGTTTTTT,CASSLYVGEKLFF
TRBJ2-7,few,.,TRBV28,TGTGCCAGCAGTTCTACACCGGGACTCAGCTCCTACGAGCAGTACTTC,CASSSTPGLSSYEQYF
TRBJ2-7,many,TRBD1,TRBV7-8,TGTGCCAGCAGCACCGCAGGGGGTAGAGAGCAGTACTTC,CASSTAGGREQYF
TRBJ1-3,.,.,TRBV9,TGTGCCAGCAGCGTAAAGGACAGTTTCACCTATGGAAACACCATATATTTT,CASSVKDSFTYGNTIYF
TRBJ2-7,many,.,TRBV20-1,TGCAGTGGCAGACATACAATCGACGAGCAGTACTTC,CSGRHTIDEQYF
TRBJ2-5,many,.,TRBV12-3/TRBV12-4,TGTGCCAGCGGCTTCCCCGAGACCCAGTACTTC,CASGFPETQYF
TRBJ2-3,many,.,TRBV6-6,TGTGCCAGCAGTTACTCGAGGGGCCCTTCCGACGTGGATACGCAGTATTTT,CASSYSRGPSDVDTQYF
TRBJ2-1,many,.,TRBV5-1,TGCGCCAGCAGCTTGTCCCCGGGACTCCCTCCTAGCTCCTACAATGAGCAGTTCTTC,CASSLSPGLPPSSYNEQFF
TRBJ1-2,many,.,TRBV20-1,TGCAGTGCTAGAAATCCCGGCTCGGGGGATGGCTACACCTTC,CSARNPGSGDGYTF
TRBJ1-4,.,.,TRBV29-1,TGCAGCGCCCGACAGCAGAACAATGAAAAACTGTTTTTT,CSARQQNNEKLFF